Included here is one T cell receptor beta chain sequence, with context. It has no known antigen specificity. No per-base quality is available; no much larger clone lies one base away. The entire amount of isolated RNA was reverse transcribed using the High Capacity cDNA Reverse Transcription Kit, so the sequenced TCRB transcripts were expressed ones. Deep immunoSEQ sequencing was performed on naive, central memory and regulatory T cell samples, with an average of around 3.5 million total reads per sample. After sorted cells were lysed in RLT buffer, RNA was extracted with DNase-treated RNeasy Micro or Mini kits, with the choice depending on cell number. Each cell subset was processed on its own to prevent cross-contamination, while patient and healthy donor samples were processed together. TCRB sequences were amplified from cDNA with the immunoSEQ multiplex PCR, producing 87-bp fragments spanning the CDR3 region. Sequencing of the amplicons was done on the Illumina HiSeq platform. The source study handled its data this way. PCR bias was computationally corrected using synthetic template baselines, reads within Hamming distance 2 were collapsed, and singletons that could not be merged were discarded. Reads were aligned against IMGT to assign V, D and J genes, CDR3 length and insertions or deletions at six rearrangement sites. Within each subset, clonotype counts were normalized to sorted cell number, and only after that were true diversity and Gini coefficients computed with the tcR R package. The overlap coefficient, calculated on TCRB nucleotide sequences, was used to measure repertoire sharing. In TCRdb, the immuneACCESS table is reduced to in-frame sequences with V and J assigned. These tables do not hold every clone; where another copy was compared, an unresolved V gene accounts for under half, and the others remain unexplained. The DNA was the basis for D and trimming; V, J and clone size are from that table. Present in this sample are 300,000 to 400,000 clones, 8% of which were seen just once. The ten largest account for 0.44% of the sample.

These data come from a study of beta chain features in type 1 diabetes (dated by TCRdb to 2016 to 2018). Regarding the complete study: Patients and healthy donors did not differ in mean age, gender distribution, total cell number or subset yield. In the study, recently diagnosed type 1 diabetes patients and matched healthy donors were compared on the TCRB repertoires of their sorted circulating CD4+ T cell subsets. Regulatory and stem cell-like memory subsets were isolated from only 8 patients and roughly 8 healthy donors, whereas naive and central memory subsets came from all 30 or so donors. Across all samples, 107,917,701 sorted cells were examined, and cell number per subset correlated strongly with RNA yield.

Each donor gave one peripheral blood draw, averaging roughly 100 mL, which was collected into heparinised tubes. Using a panel that included CD45RO, CCR7, CD25, CD127, CD95 and CD27, naive, central memory, regulatory and stem cell-like memory CD4+ T cells were sorted on a BD FACSAria II. A purity above 98% was achieved for all sorted populations. PBMCs were isolated right away by Lymphoprep density gradient centrifugation and were stained directly, without culture. To minimize batch effects, samples were stained and sorted in pairs, one healthy donor with one patient per experiment. On the study overall, not on this receptor specifically: In all four CD4+ subsets, TCRB CDR3 length was moderately but significantly shorter in type 1 diabetes patients. Fewer insertions and more nucleotide deletions at VDJ recombination sites were observed in patients with type 1 diabetes, implying thymic rearrangement abnormalities. Naive, central memory and regulatory TCRB repertoires appeared more similar among patients than among healthy donors. Because cDNA was sequenced instead of genomic DNA, highly expressing activated cells could be over-represented, though the groups showed no difference in activation or CD3 levels. PCR might favor shorter templates, but patient and control samples were amplified and corrected together, so any skew would affect both groups equally. Only small numbers of individuals were included in the HLA sub-analyses, which left unresolved whether HLA type had any influence on TCRB rearrangement.

The sequenced sample consisted of central memory CD4+ T cells from blood. The source is a young woman in good health.

The DNA reads as follows: TGCGCCAGCAGCTTGGCGGGAGGGCCACCAGATACGCAGTATTTT. Translated, it reads CASSLAGGPPDTQYF. The rearranged segments are TRBV5-1 and TRBJ2-3; 8 bases in the middle match TRBD2. The CDR3, cysteine through phenylalanine, is 15 amino acids long. The CDR3 DNA has 45 bases and is translated from base 1. The germline V gene gives CDR1 as SGHRS and CDR2 as YFSETQ. From V the trimming removes 0 bases and from J it removes 4 bases, while the gene matches leave 4 bases of the junction unaccounted for.